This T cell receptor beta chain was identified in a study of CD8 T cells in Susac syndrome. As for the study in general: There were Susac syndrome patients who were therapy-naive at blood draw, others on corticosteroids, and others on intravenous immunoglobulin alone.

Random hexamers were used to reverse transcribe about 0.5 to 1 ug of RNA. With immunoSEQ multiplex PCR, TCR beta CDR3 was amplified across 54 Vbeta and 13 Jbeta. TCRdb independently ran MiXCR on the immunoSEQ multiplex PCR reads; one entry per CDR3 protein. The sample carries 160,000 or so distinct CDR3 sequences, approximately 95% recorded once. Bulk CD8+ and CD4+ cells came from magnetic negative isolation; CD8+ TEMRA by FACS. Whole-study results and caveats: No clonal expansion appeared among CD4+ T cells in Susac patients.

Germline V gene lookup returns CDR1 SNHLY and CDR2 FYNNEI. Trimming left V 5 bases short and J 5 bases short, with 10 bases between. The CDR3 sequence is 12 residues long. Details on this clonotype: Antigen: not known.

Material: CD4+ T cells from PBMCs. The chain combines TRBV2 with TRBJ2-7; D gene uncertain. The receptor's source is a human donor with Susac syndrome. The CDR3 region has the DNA TGTGCCAGCAGTCAGTTCTCGGACGAGCAGTACTTC. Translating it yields CASSQFSDEQYF. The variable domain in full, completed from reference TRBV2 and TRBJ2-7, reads EPEVTQTPSHQVTQMGQEVILRCVPISNHLYFYWYRQILGQKVEFLVSFYNNEISEKSEIFDDQFSVERPDGSNFTLKIRSTKLEDSAMYFCASSQFSDEQYFGPGTRLTVT.